The source of this TCR beta chain is a study of blood T cell repertoires in COVID-19 (dated by TCRdb to 2020 to 2021). Describing the broader study: The collaborator samples originated in the United States, Italy and Spain and spanned the acute and convalescent phases of COVID-19. The prospective study material was composed of cDNA or gDNA derived from T cells, B-cell-depleted T cells, or PBMCs. Deeply sampled blood TCRbeta repertoires from subjects exposed to, actively infected with, or recovered from COVID-19 were included in the dataset. The repertoires were released in a freely available public database meant as a resource for research on the immune response to SARS-CoV-2. Samples were obtained from the ongoing ImmuneRACE study (first 160 participants) and from over 1,000 subjects provided by 6 global collaborators. Sample metadata almost always included a de-identified subject ID, COVID-19 status, age in years and sex. HLA class I and class II types, where available, came from metadata supplied by the sample provider rather than from assay-based typing.

Regarding this clone: The specificity of this receptor is unknown. Base-call qualities are not available, and no considerably larger clone is one nucleotide away.

The CDR3 runs 14 amino acids, cysteine and phenylalanine included. Kept here is only the CDR3 DNA, which spans 42 bases and is read in frame from base 1. V has 4 bases trimmed and J has 8 bases trimmed; junction bases matching no gene number 5. CDR1 and CDR2 (MNHEY, SVGAGI) derive from the germline V gene. Participants in the prospective study were aged roughly 18 to 100 years, lived in some 24 United States geographic areas, and enrolled through a virtual design. Cohort assignment in the prospective study relied on participant-reported clinical history from a screening survey and a study questionnaire. In the prospective study, mobile phlebotomists collected whole blood, serum and a nasopharyngeal or oropharyngeal swab from each participant. Participants in the prospective study had the option to provide additional blood draws and questionnaires over a roughly 2-month period. Before DNA extraction, prospective study blood samples were shipped either frozen or at room temperature.

The immunoSEQ Assay, a bias-controlled multiplex PCR, was used to amplify TCRbeta CDR3 regions from genomic DNA. Per the authors' processing: Within the assay, amplification of reference gene primers was used to estimate how many nucleated cells each sample contained. To quantify the absolute abundance of each unique TCRbeta CDR3 rearrangement, sequence reads were collapsed and filtered. Productive Simpson clonality was computed per sample as the square root of Simpson's diversity index over productive rearrangements. This immuneACCESS table, as held by TCRdb, lists in-frame sequences with V and J called but not all clones. Of the missing ones, under half trace to an unresolved V gene in checked studies; the others have no known cause. V and J calls and clone size are those listed in that table; D and trimming were worked out from the DNA. Present in this sample are approximately 230,000 clones, about 85% of which were seen just once. The top ten clones comprise under 6.5% of the sample.

The study at large found these results: How much clinical and demographic metadata was included differed by source and by participant, and the metadata was provided uncurated.

Sequenced sample: PBMCs or T cells enriched from blood (not recorded which). The V and J genes are TRBV6-5 and TRBJ1-4; 9 bases in between match TRBD1. This sequence was found in a woman in her thirties with acute COVID-19. The DNA reads TGTGCCAGCAGTTCCTGGACAGGGGCCGAAAAACTGTTTTTT. This gives the protein CASSSWTGAEKLFF.